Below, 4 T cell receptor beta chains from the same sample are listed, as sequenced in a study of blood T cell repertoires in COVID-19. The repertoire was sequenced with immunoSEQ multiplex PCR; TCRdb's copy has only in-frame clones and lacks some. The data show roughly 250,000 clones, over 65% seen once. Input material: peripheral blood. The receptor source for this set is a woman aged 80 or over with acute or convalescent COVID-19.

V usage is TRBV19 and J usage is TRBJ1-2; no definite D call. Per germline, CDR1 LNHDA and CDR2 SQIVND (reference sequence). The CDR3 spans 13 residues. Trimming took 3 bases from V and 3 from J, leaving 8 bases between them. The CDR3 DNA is TGTGCCAGTAGTATTATGGCAGACTATGGCTACACCTTC. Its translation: CASSIMADYGYTF.

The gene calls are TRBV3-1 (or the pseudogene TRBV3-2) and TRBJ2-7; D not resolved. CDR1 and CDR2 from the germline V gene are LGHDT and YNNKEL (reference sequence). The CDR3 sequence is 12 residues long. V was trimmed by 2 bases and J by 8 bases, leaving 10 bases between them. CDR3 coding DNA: TGTGCCAGCAGCCAACTAAACAGTCAGCAGTACTTC. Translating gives CASSQLNSQQYF.

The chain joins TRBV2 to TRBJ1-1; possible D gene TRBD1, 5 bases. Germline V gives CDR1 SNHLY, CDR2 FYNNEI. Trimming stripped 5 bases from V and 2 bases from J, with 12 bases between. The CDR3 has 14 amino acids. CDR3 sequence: CASSLQGTNTEAFF. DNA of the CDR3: TGTGCCAGCAGTCTTCAGGGAACTAACACTGAAGCTTTCTTT.

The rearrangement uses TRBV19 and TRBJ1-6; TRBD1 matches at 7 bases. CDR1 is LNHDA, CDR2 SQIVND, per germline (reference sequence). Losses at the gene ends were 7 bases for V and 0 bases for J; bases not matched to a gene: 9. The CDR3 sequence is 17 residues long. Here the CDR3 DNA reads TGTGCCAGTACCCGGGACAGTTCGAGCTCCTATAATTCACCCCTCCACTTT. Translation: CASTRDSSSSYNSPLHF.